The entry below describes one TCR beta chain. Without any cell sorting, about 20-31 mg of bulk tissue yielded co-extracted RNA and DNA. The authors sampled five separate regions per tumor. The source of the sample is a study of tumor-infiltrating lymphocytes in primary liver carcinoma. The overall study: Participating patients were men and women between 30 and 69 years old. Stage T1-T3 N0M0 and a size of roughly 4 to 10 cm characterized the tumors.

From 500 ng total RNA, TCR beta cDNA was generated with a primer in the constant region. Employing slightly modified ARM-PCR, three nested multiplex PCR rounds were run, and these gave rise to the TCR beta libraries. It was with TRBV1-TRBV30 forward primers and a C-beta reverse primer that the first two PCR rounds were run, at about 9 cycles each. Via MiXCR, TCRdb re-called the multiplex PCR reads, giving one row per CDR3 protein. Of 100,000 to 150,000 distinct CDR3 sequences listed, around 60% are singletons. Trimming took 6 bases from V and 7 from J, leaving 25 bases between them. The CDR3 is made up of 17 amino acids. Germline CDR1 WSHSY, CDR2 SAAADI.

The clonotype originates from a woman aged 55 to 70 with primary liver carcinoma and hepatitis B virus infection. J is TRBJ2-1 and V is TRBV10-2; a weak D match, TRBD2 (5 bases). Input material: liver tumor tissue from sampling region 1. Subset given: tumor region T1, superior pole. As DNA, the CDR3 is TGCGCCAGCAGAACACCCCCGGCGGGCTCGGCTGCGAATGAGCAGTTCTTC. Amino acid sequence: CASRTPPAGSAANEQFF.